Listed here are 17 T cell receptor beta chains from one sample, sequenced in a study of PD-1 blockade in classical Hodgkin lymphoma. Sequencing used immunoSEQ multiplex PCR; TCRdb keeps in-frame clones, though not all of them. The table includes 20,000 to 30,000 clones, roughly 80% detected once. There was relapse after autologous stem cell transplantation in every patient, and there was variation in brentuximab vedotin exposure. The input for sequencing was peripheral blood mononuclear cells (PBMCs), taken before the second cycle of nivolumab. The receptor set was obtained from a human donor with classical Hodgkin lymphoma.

The DNA for the CDR3 is TGCGCCAGCAGCTTAATCGGGTACACAGATACGCAGTATTTT. Translated: CASSLIGYTDTQYF. The chain carries TRBV5-1 and TRBJ2-3; D is uncertain. Trimming cost V 2 bases and J 2 bases, with 9 bases left between them. The CDR3 is made up of 14 amino acids. Germline loops: CDR1 SGHRS, CDR2 YFSETQ.

DNA for the CDR3: TGTGCCAGCATCCTGGGTCTAGCGGGAGGGAAAATCTACAATGAGCAGTTCTTC. This codes for CASILGLAGGKIYNEQFF. The chain uses TRBV28 and TRBJ2-1, with 12 bases fitting TRBD2. The V segment lost 7 bases and the J segment 3 bases; nucleotides outside the gene matches: 13. The CDR3 contains 18 residues. CDR1 is MDHEN, CDR2 SYDVKM, per germline.

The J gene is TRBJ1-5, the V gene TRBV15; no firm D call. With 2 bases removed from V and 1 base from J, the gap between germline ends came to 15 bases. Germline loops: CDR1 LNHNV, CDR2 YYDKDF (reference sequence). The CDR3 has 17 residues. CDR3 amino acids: CATSRSTVYPSNQPQHF. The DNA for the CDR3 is TGTGCCACCAGCAGAAGTACCGTATACCCAAGCAATCAGCCCCAGCATTTT.

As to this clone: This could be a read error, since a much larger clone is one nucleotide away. CDR3 nucleotide sequence: TGTGCCAGCAGTTACGGGACTAGCGGGAGGAATGAGCAGTTCTTC. Translation: CASSYGTSGRNEQFF. V usage is TRBV6-6 and J usage is TRBJ2-1, with TRBD2 matching 15 bases. This CDR3 comprises 15 residues. Germline assignment: CDR1 MNHNY and CDR2 SVGAGI (reference sequence). J was trimmed by 7 bases and V by 2 bases; bases with no gene match: 0.

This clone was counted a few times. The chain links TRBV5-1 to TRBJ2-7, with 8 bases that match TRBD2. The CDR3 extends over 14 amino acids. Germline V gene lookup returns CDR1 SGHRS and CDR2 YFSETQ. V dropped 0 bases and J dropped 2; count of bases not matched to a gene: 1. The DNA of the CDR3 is TGCGCCAGCAGCTTGGAGGGACTAGCCTACGAGCAGTACTTC. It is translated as CASSLEGLAYEQYF. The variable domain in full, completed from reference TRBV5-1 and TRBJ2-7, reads KAGVTQTPRYLIKTRGQQVTLSCSPISGHRSVSWYQQTPGQGLQFLFEYFSETQRNKGNFPGRFSGRQFSNSRSEMNVSTLELGDSALYLCASSLEGLAYEQYFGPGTRLTVT.

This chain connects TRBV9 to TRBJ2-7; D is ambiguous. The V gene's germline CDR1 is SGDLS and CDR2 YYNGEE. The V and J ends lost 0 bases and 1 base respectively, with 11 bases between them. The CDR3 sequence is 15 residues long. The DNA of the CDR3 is TGTGCCAGCAGCGTAGCCCCGACACCTTCCTACGAGCAGTACTTC. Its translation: CASSVAPTPSYEQYF.

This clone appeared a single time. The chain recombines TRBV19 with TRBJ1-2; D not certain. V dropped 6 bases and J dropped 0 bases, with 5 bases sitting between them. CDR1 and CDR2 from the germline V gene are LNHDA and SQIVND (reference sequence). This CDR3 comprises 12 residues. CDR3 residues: CASRGTNYGYTF. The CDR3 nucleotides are TGTGCCAGTAGGGGGACTAACTATGGCTACACCTTC.

This CDR3 is CASSQQGRTGGTDTQYF. The DNA for the CDR3 is TGCGCCAGCAGCCAACAGGGGCGTACCGGAGGTACAGATACGCAGTATTTT. This sequence joins TRBV4-1 and TRBJ2-3; D may be TRBD1 (6 bases). Trimming removed 2 bases at V and 3 bases at J, with 18 bases between. Germline values: CDR1 MGHRA, CDR2 YSYEKL. The CDR3 has 17 amino acids.

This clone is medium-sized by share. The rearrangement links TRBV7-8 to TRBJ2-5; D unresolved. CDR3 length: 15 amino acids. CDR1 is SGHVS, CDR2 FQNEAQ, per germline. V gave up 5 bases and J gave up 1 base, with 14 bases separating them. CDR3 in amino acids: CASSPSETIQETQYF. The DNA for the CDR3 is TGTGCCAGCAGCCCGAGCGAAACTATCCAAGAGACCCAGTACTTC.

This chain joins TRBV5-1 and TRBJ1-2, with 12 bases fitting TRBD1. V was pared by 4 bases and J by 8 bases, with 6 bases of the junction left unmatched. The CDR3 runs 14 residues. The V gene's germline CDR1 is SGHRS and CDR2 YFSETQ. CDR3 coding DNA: TGCGCCAGCAGCGAGGGACAGGGGGCGTACGGCTACACCTTC. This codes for CASSEGQGAYGYTF.

In DNA, the CDR3 is TGTGCCAGCAGCGTTTTCGCAGGGGCGCGGGAGCAGTACTTC. Residues: CASSVFAGAREQYF. The rearrangement joins TRBV9 to TRBJ2-7; possibly TRBD1 for D (6 bases). Looked up from germline, CDR1 is SGDLS and CDR2 is YYNGEE. Trimming removed 2 bases at V and 7 bases at J, with 16 bases between. The CDR3 loop spans 14 amino acids.

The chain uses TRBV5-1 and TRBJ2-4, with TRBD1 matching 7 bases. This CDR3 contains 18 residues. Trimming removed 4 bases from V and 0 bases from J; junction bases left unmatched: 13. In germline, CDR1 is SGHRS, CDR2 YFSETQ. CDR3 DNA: TGCGCCAGCAGCCCAGTCCCCCGGGACAGTTTAGCCAAAAACATTCAGTACTTC. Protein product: CASSPVPRDSLAKNIQYF. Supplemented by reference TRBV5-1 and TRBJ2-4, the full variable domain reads KAGVTQTPRYLIKTRGQQVTLSCSPISGHRSVSWYQQTPGQGLQFLFEYFSETQRNKGNFPGRFSGRQFSNSRSEMNVSTLELGDSALYLCASSPVPRDSLAKNIQYFGAGTRLSVL.

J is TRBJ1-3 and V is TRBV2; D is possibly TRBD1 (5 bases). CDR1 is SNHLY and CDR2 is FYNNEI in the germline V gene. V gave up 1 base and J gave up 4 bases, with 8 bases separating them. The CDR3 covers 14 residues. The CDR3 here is CASSEEGRGNTIYF. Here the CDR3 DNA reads TGTGCCAGCAGTGAAGAGGGACGCGGAAACACCATATATTTT.

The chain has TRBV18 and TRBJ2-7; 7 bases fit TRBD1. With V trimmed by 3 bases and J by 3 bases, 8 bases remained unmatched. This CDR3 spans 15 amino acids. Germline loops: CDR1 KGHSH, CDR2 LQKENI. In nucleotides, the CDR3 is TGTGCCAGCTCACCTTCACAGGGGAGAGGCTACGAGCAGTACTTC. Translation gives CASSPSQGRGYEQYF.

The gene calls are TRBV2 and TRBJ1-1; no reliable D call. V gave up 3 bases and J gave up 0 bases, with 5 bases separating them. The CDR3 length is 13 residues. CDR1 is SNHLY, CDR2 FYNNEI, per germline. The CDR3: CASSDGLNTEAFF. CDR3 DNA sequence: TGTGCCAGCAGTGACGGCTTGAACACTGAAGCTTTCTTT.

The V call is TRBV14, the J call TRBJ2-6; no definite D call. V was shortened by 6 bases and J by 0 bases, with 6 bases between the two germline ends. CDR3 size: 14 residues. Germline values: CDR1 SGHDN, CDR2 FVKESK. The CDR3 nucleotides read TGTGCCAGCAGTCCGCTCTCTGGGGCCAACGTCCTGACTTTC. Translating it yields CASSPLSGANVLTF.

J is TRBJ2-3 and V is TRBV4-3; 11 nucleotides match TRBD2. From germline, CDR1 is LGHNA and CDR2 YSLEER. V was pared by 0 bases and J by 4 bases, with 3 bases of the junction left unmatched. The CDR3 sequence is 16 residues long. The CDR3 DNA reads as TGCGCCAGCAGCCAAGAACTAGCGGGAGATGCAGATACGCAGTATTTT. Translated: CASSQELAGDADTQYF.